These 8 T cell receptor beta chains came from one sample sequenced in a study of shared clonotypes between healthy human individuals (TCRdb year 2020). The library was prepared using the immunoSEQ multiplex PCR assay. The table was pulled from immuneACCESS by TCRdb, which kept in-frame rearrangements only. Such tables lose some clones; where checked, under half of the loss comes from unresolved V genes, and the rest has no known cause. In all, the sample holds roughly 2.2 million clones, and 85% to 95% of those were seen once. Together, the top ten hold 0.35% to 0.45% of the sample. Input material: naive CD4+ T cells from PBMCs. Taken with the paper, the label for cell subset or site translates to: CD45RA+ positively selected. These receptors came from a young man in good health. Some clones in this sample may be carry-over from other donors' samples.

The rearrangement uses TRBV30 and TRBJ2-7, with a weak D call TRBD1 (7 bases). V was pared by 5 bases and J by 2 bases, with 19 bases between. The CDR3 length is 15 residues. The V gene's germline CDR1 is GTSNPN and CDR2 SVGIG (reference sequence). CDR3 DNA: TGTGCCTGGTCCCGGAGGGGGACAGAGCCCTACGAGCAGTACTTC. It is translated as CAWSRRGTEPYEQYF.

This rearrangement joins TRBV27 to TRBJ2-5, with no clear D. The ends were cut back, 6 bases at V and 0 bases at J, with 8 bases in the middle. Germline V gene sequence: CDR1 MNHEY, CDR2 SMNVEV (reference sequence). There are 13 residues in the CDR3. The CDR3 loop reads CASRSNNQETQYF. Written as DNA, the CDR3 is TGTGCCAGCAGGAGTAACAACCAAGAGACCCAGTACTTC.

V is TRBV7-2 and J is TRBJ2-3, with unresolved D. CDR3 length: 14 residues. V lost 5 bases and J lost 5, with 14 bases in between. Per germline, CDR1 SGHTA and CDR2 FQGNSA. The chain's CDR3 is CASSPGRTVDTQYF. The CDR3 DNA reads as TGTGCCAGCAGCCCGGGCCGTACAGTAGATACGCAGTATTTT. Full variable domain (remainder filled in from reference TRBV7-2 and TRBJ2-3): GAGVSQSPSNKVTEKGKDVELRCDPISGHTALYWYRQSLGQGLEFLIYFQGNSAPDKSGLPSDRFSAERTGGSVSTLTIQRTQQEDSAVYLCASSPGRTVDTQYFGPGTRLTVL.

The rearrangement uses TRBV5-1 and TRBJ2-3, with 8 bases matching TRBD1. The CDR3 totals 18 residues. V was pared by 0 bases and J by 6 bases, with 15 bases of the junction left unmatched. Germline V gene data show CDR1 as SGHRS and CDR2 as YFSETQ. The CDR3 protein is CASSLAVEAGGELDTQYF. The CDR3 nucleotides are TGCGCCAGCAGCTTGGCCGTGGAGGCAGGGGGCGAGCTGGATACGCAGTATTTT.

The V gene is TRBV28, the J gene TRBJ1-1; tentatively, D is TRBD1 (6 bases). The CDR3 contains 16 residues. Per germline, CDR1 MDHEN and CDR2 SYDVKM. The V and J ends lost 6 bases and 0 bases respectively, with 17 bases between them. CDR3 loop: CASSPAGAVMNTEAFF. The CDR3 coding sequence is TGTGCCAGCAGCCCCGCGGGGGCAGTTATGAACACTGAAGCTTTCTTT.

On this clone: The same CDR3 is also encoded by other DNA sequences in this sample. The chain recombines TRBV2 with TRBJ2-5; D is undetermined. This CDR3 has 11 residues. Germline V gene data show CDR1 as SNHLY and CDR2 as FYNNEI. Trimming stripped 5 bases from V and 2 bases from J, with 3 bases between. The CDR3 sequence: CASSIQETQYF. The CDR3 DNA reads TGTGCCAGCAGTATTCAAGAGACCCAGTACTTC.

The genes are TRBV30 and TRBJ2-1; D may be TRBD2 (6 bases). CDR1 is GTSNPN, CDR2 SVGIG, per germline (reference sequence). The CDR3 is made up of 14 amino acids. V was clipped by 0 bases and J by 9 bases, with 15 bases between them. The CDR3 is CAWSVLQGGGEQFF. The CDR3 DNA is TGTGCCTGGAGTGTACTGCAGGGAGGAGGTGAGCAGTTCTTC.

In nucleotides, the CDR3 is TGTGCCAGCAGCCTCCTCGGACTAGTCTACAATGAGCAGTTCTTC. Protein sequence: CASSLLGLVYNEQFF. The chain recombines TRBV9 with TRBJ2-1; 7 bases match TRBD2. The CDR3 totals 15 residues. The junction had 7 bases not matched to a gene; V was cut back by 4 bases and J by 3 bases. The germline CDR1 and CDR2 sequences are SGDLS and YYNGEE.